Listed below are T cell receptor beta chains from one sample, sequenced in a study of blood T cell repertoires in COVID-19. Profiled with immunoSEQ multiplex PCR; TCRdb holds only in-frame clones, not every one. The table lists a few hundred thousand clones, around 90% of them singletons. The source material was peripheral blood. Source of these receptors: a man younger than 30 with active or convalescent COVID-19. The CDR3 runs from the conserved cysteine through the conserved F or W. The D gene is left open where the match is weak. Clone sizes are given selectively: once, few, many, or a class where the clone is expanded.

>TRBV6-5|TRBJ2-3|TRBD2|.
TGTGCCAGCAGTTCACTAGCGGGGGGCACAGATACGCAGTATTTT
CASSSLAGGTDTQYF
>TRBV2|TRBJ2-2|TRBD1|once
TGTGCCAGCAGGCCGGGACAGGGGGCGACCGGGGAGCTGTTTTTT
CASRPGQGATGELFF
>TRBV10-2|TRBJ2-5|TRBD1|.
TGCGCCAGCAGTGAAGGACGGACAGGGTACGGACAAGAGACCCAGTACTTC
CASSEGRTGYGQETQYF
>TRBV4-3|TRBJ2-1|TRBD1|.
TGCGCCAGCAGCCAGGACAGGACAACCTACAATGAGCAGTTCTTC
CASSQDRTTYNEQFF
>TRBV6-5|TRBJ1-1|.|few
TGTGCCAGCACTAGAGCAGGGGCGGCTTTCTTT
CASTRAGAAFF
>TRBV12-3/TRBV12-4|TRBJ2-1|.|.
TGTGCCAGCAGTTTTAATTCTGAGCAGTTCTTC
CASSFNSEQFF
>TRBV2|TRBJ2-7|TRBD1|.
TGTGCCAGCATTTCCGGGACAGGGCTGTCCGAGCAGTACTTC
CASISGTGLSEQYF
>TRBV6-5|TRBJ2-7|TRBD2|.
TGTGCCAGCTCCGGGAGGGCATACGAGCAGTACTTC
CASSGRAYEQYF
>TRBV2|TRBJ2-7|.|.
TGTGCCAGCAGTGAGAAGGCTAGCGACACCTACGAGCAGTACTTC
CASSEKASDTYEQYF
>TRBV3-1/TRBV3-2|TRBJ2-7|.|.
TGTGCCAGCAGCCAACTTAGACTAGACGAGCAGTACTTC
CASSQLRLDEQYF
>TRBV6-5|TRBJ2-7|TRBD1|.
TGTGCCGTTGGACAGGGTTACGAGCAGTACTTC
CAVGQGYEQYF
>TRBV6-5|TRBJ2-7|.|.
TGTGCCAGCAGTTCGGGTCTTCTCGGCGAGCAGTACTTC
CASSSGLLGEQYF
>TRBV9|TRBJ2-1|TRBD2|.
TGTGCCAGCAGCGTAGAGGGGAATGTGGGACTAAGGACATCTGAGCAGTTCTTC
CASSVEGNVGLRTSEQFF
>TRBV10-3|TRBJ2-7|TRBD2|.
TGTGCCATCAGTGAAGCGGCGGGGGAAAACGAGCAGTACTTC
CAISEAAGENEQYF
>TRBV5-1|TRBJ2-3|.|.
TGCGCCAGCAGCTTCAAGGGGTCTATCACAGATACGCAGTATTTT
CASSFKGSITDTQYF
>TRBV12-5|TRBJ2-5|.|.
TGTGCTAGTGGTTTGACAAGGGCGGGTGGGGTCCAAGAGACCCAGTACTTC
CASGLTRAGGVQETQYF
>TRBV7-3|TRBJ2-2|.|.
TGTGCCAGCAGCCCAACACAGGGAACCGGGGAGCTGTTTTTT
CASSPTQGTGELFF
>TRBV6-4|TRBJ2-1|.|.
TGTGCCAGCAGTCAGGGACATGGCGACCCTAAGTTCTTC
CASSQGHGDPKFF
>TRBV3-1/TRBV3-2|TRBJ1-1|.|.
TGTGCCAGCAGCCCGCCCCAGGGTCTGAACACTGAAGCTTTCTTT
CASSPPQGLNTEAFF
>TRBV6-4|TRBJ1-6|.|few
TGTGCCAGCAGTGACTCTCCCGGAGGATTATCACCCCTCCACTTT
CASSDSPGGLSPLHF
>TRBV11-2|TRBJ1-6|TRBD1|.
TGTGCCAGCAGCTTAGTGTCAGGGGGCCGTAGTAATTCACCCCTCCACTTT
CASSLVSGGRSNSPLHF
>TRBV19|TRBJ1-1|TRBD1|.
TGTGCCAGTAGTATCCCTGACAGGGAGGCTGAAGCTTTCTTT
CASSIPDREAEAFF
>TRBV5-1|TRBJ1-2|TRBD1|.
TGCGCCAGCAGCTCCGGGGGGACGGGACAGGGATTTTCGAGATATGGCTACACCTTC
CASSSGGTGQGFSRYGYTF
>TRBV29-1|TRBJ1-2|.|.
TGCAGCGTTGACCGGGTTTCTAACTATGGCTACACCTTC
CSVDRVSNYGYTF
>TRBV2|TRBJ2-7|.|.
TGTGCCAGCACAACAGGCCAACTTTCCTACGAGCAGTACTTC
CASTTGQLSYEQYF
>TRBV7-6|TRBJ1-5|.|once
TGTGCCAGCAGCTTCGGGGGGAATCAGCCCCAGCATTTT
CASSFGGNQPQHF
>TRBV4-3|TRBJ2-2|.|.
TGCGCCAGCAGCCAAGACCCGGGACACAACACCGGGGAGCTGTTTTTT
CASSQDPGHNTGELFF
>TRBV4-3|TRBJ1-2|.|.
TGCGCCAGCAGCCAAGTCGAGGCTAACTATGGCTACACCTTC
CASSQVEANYGYTF
>TRBV6-2/TRBV6-3|TRBJ2-7|.|once
TGTGCCAGCAGTTACCGGGGTGACTACGAGCAGTACTTC
CASSYRGDYEQYF
>TRBV6-1|TRBJ1-1|.|.
TGTGCCAGCAGTGACCCTCCCAGGGTCACTGAAGCTTTCTTT
CASSDPPRVTEAFF
>TRBV7-2|TRBJ1-3|TRBD1|.
TGTGCCAGCAGCCTCGATCAGGTCACTCTACAGGGGGCTGGAAACACCATATATTTT
CASSLDQVTLQGAGNTIYF
>TRBV3-1/TRBV3-2|TRBJ1-2|.|few
TGTGCCAGCAGCCAGGGCCGAGCAGGGGCCTATGGCTACACCTTC
CASSQGRAGAYGYTF
>TRBV27|TRBJ1-2|TRBD1|.
TGTGCCAGCAGAAGGACAGGGCCTTATGGCTACACCTTC
CASRRTGPYGYTF
>TRBV9|TRBJ1-5|TRBD1|.
TGTGCCAGCAGCCTCGGACAGGGGAGCAATCAGCCCCAGCATTTT
CASSLGQGSNQPQHF
>TRBV10-3|TRBJ1-4|TRBD1|.
TGTGCCATCAGACAGGGGGCCCTTAATGAAAAACTGTTTTTT
CAIRQGALNEKLFF
>TRBV10-3|TRBJ2-5|TRBD1|once
TGTGCCACCCGGGACAGCAAAGAGACCCAGTACTTC
CATRDSKETQYF